A selection of T cell receptor beta chains follows, all from one sample in a study of cytomegalovirus exposure and HLA in healthy donors. Produced via immunoSEQ multiplex PCR; TCRdb's table is partial and in-frame only. The table has 100,000 to 150,000 clones, over 60% seen once. Sequencing used PBMCs. Receptors were obtained from a woman aged 60-75 years in good health and CMV-seropositive. The CDR3 runs from the conserved cysteine through the conserved F or W. The order of the fields is CDR3 length, V gene, J gene, D gene, clone size, CDR3 protein, CDR3 DNA. The D gene is left open where the match is weak. Where a row states a size, it is once, few, many or the class of an expanded clone; other rows omit it.

len: 12; v_gene: TRBV7-9; j_gene: TRBJ1-2; d_gene: -; abundance: -; CDR3aa: CSSEEGRYGYTF; CDR3nt: TGTTCCAGCGAAGAGGGTCGCTATGGCTACACCTTC
len: 13; v_gene: TRBV7-3; j_gene: TRBJ1-1; d_gene: -; abundance: -; CDR3aa: CASSLMRNTEAFF; CDR3nt: TGTGCCAGCAGCTTAATGAGGAACACTGAAGCTTTCTTT
len: 13; v_gene: TRBV18; j_gene: TRBJ1-2; d_gene: TRBD1; abundance: medium-sized; CDR3aa: CASSPGTAYGYTF; CDR3nt: TGTGCCAGCTCACCTGGGACAGCCTATGGCTACACCTTC
len: 16; v_gene: TRBV6-5; j_gene: TRBJ2-7; d_gene: TRBD1; abundance: -; CDR3aa: CASSYSRGLVPYEQYF; CDR3nt: TGTGCCAGCAGTTACAGCAGGGGGTTGGTTCCCTACGAGCAGTACTTC
len: 13; v_gene: TRBV11-2; j_gene: TRBJ1-5; d_gene: -; abundance: -; CDR3aa: CASSLLRGSTQHF; CDR3nt: TGTGCCAGCAGCTTGCTTAGGGGAAGCACCCAGCATTTT
len: 13; v_gene: TRBV9; j_gene: TRBJ1-2; d_gene: -; abundance: -; CDR3aa: CASSVEGDYGYTF; CDR3nt: TGTGCCAGCAGCGTAGAGGGGGACTATGGCTACACCTTC
len: 16; v_gene: TRBV27; j_gene: TRBJ1-3; d_gene: TRBD1; abundance: -; CDR3aa: CASRLHGQELGNTIYF; CDR3nt: TGTGCCAGCAGGCTTCACGGACAGGAGCTCGGAAACACCATATATTTT
len: 15; v_gene: TRBV19; j_gene: TRBJ2-1; d_gene: TRBD2; abundance: -; CDR3aa: CASSESGRGYNEQFF; CDR3nt: TGTGCCAGTAGTGAGAGCGGGAGGGGTTACAATGAGCAGTTCTTC
len: 14; v_gene: TRBV6-6; j_gene: TRBJ2-3; d_gene: -; abundance: few; CDR3aa: CASSSPGGTDTQYF; CDR3nt: TGTGCCAGCAGTTCACCGGGAGGCACAGATACGCAGTATTTT
len: 15; v_gene: TRBV4-3; j_gene: TRBJ1-2; d_gene: TRBD1; abundance: once; CDR3aa: CASSFEQGAYLGYTF; CDR3nt: TGCGCCAGCAGCTTTGAGCAGGGGGCCTACCTTGGCTACACCTTC
len: 14; v_gene: TRBV29-1; j_gene: TRBJ2-3; d_gene: TRBD1; abundance: -; CDR3aa: CSVHWTGSTDTQYF; CDR3nt: TGCAGCGTTCATTGGACAGGGAGCACAGATACGCAGTATTTT
len: 15; v_gene: TRBV4-3; j_gene: TRBJ1-3; d_gene: -; abundance: few; CDR3aa: CASSQDTGAGNTIYF; CDR3nt: TGCGCCAGCAGCCAAGATACCGGAGCTGGAAACACCATATATTTT
len: 15; v_gene: TRBV7-2; j_gene: TRBJ1-2; d_gene: TRBD1; abundance: -; CDR3aa: CASSVNPGTGYGYTF; CDR3nt: TGTGCCAGCAGCGTAAACCCCGGGACAGGGTATGGCTACACCTTC
len: 14; v_gene: TRBV2; j_gene: TRBJ1-2; d_gene: -; abundance: -; CDR3aa: CASKPIAANYGYTF; CDR3nt: TGTGCCAGCAAGCCGATAGCAGCTAACTATGGCTACACCTTC
len: 16; v_gene: TRBV4-2; j_gene: TRBJ2-1; d_gene: -; abundance: -; CDR3aa: CASSQAGGPPYNEQFF; CDR3nt: TGTGCCAGCAGCCAAGCGGGGGGCCCTCCTTACAATGAGCAGTTCTTC
len: 14; v_gene: TRBV27; j_gene: TRBJ1-5; d_gene: -; abundance: few; CDR3aa: CASKGRGGNQPQHF; CDR3nt: TGTGCCAGCAAAGGCAGGGGTGGAAATCAGCCCCAGCATTTT
len: 15; v_gene: TRBV21-1; j_gene: TRBJ1-5; d_gene: -; abundance: -; CDR3aa: CASSKQGNSNQPQHF; CDR3nt: TGTGCCAGCAGCAAGCAGGGGAATAGCAATCAGCCCCAGCATTTT
len: 14; v_gene: TRBV9; j_gene: TRBJ1-4; d_gene: -; abundance: -; CDR3aa: CASSRTSTNEKLFF; CDR3nt: TGTGCCAGCAGCCGGACATCAACTAATGAAAAACTGTTTTTT
len: 15; v_gene: TRBV5-1; j_gene: TRBJ1-5; d_gene: TRBD1; abundance: -; CDR3aa: CASSPTGGLSQPQHF; CDR3nt: TGCGCCAGCAGCCCCACAGGGGGTCTGAGTCAGCCCCAGCATTTT
len: 12; v_gene: TRBV9; j_gene: TRBJ2-1; d_gene: TRBD1; abundance: -; CDR3aa: CASSTLGGEAFF; CDR3nt: TGTGCCAGCAGCACCCTAGGGGGCGAAGCGTTCTTC
len: 18; v_gene: TRBV7-2; j_gene: TRBJ2-1; d_gene: -; abundance: -; CDR3aa: CASSLGSDLRGSYNEQFF; CDR3nt: TGTGCCAGCAGCTTAGGATCCGACCTCCGGGGCTCCTACAATGAGCAGTTCTTC
len: 18; v_gene: TRBV6-1; j_gene: TRBJ2-2; d_gene: -; abundance: -; CDR3aa: CASSDLDRPHSNTGELFF; CDR3nt: TGTGCCAGCAGTGATCTCGACAGGCCCCACTCGAACACCGGGGAGCTGTTTTTT
len: 14; v_gene: TRBV7-8; j_gene: TRBJ2-7; d_gene: TRBD2; abundance: -; CDR3aa: CASSKIAGVYEQYF; CDR3nt: TGTGCCAGCAGTAAGATAGCGGGAGTCTACGAGCAGTACTTC
len: 13; v_gene: TRBV25-1; j_gene: TRBJ1-6; d_gene: TRBD1; abundance: -; CDR3aa: CASKRGQESPLHF; CDR3nt: TGTGCCAGCAAGAGGGGGCAGGAGTCACCCCTCCACTTT
len: 14; v_gene: TRBV18; j_gene: TRBJ2-5; d_gene: -; abundance: few; CDR3aa: CASSPPAGIETQYF; CDR3nt: TGTGCCAGCTCACCACCTGCAGGGATTGAGACCCAGTACTTC
len: 13; v_gene: TRBV28; j_gene: TRBJ1-2; d_gene: -; abundance: few; CDR3aa: CASSNGQHYGYTF; CDR3nt: TGTGCCAGCAGTAATGGACAGCACTATGGCTACACCTTC
len: 16; v_gene: TRBV18; j_gene: TRBJ2-7; d_gene: -; abundance: -; CDR3aa: CASSSAEAQGVYEQYF; CDR3nt: TGTGCCAGCTCATCAGCTGAAGCCCAGGGCGTCTACGAGCAGTACTTC
len: 16; v_gene: TRBV6-6; j_gene: TRBJ1-3; d_gene: -; abundance: -; CDR3aa: CASSYSITGSGNTIYF; CDR3nt: TGTGCCAGCAGTTACTCGATAACGGGCTCTGGAAACACCATATATTTT
len: 13; v_gene: TRBV6-5; j_gene: TRBJ1-4; d_gene: -; abundance: few; CDR3aa: CASSWYRSEKLFF; CDR3nt: TGTGCCAGCAGTTGGTACAGGTCTGAAAAACTGTTTTTT
len: 19; v_gene: TRBV5-4; j_gene: TRBJ2-3; d_gene: TRBD2; abundance: -; CDR3aa: CASSRSWQSTSDSTDTQYF; CDR3nt: TGTGCCAGCAGCCGGAGTTGGCAGAGCACTAGCGATAGCACAGATACGCAGTATTTT
len: 12; v_gene: TRBV19; j_gene: TRBJ1-5; d_gene: -; abundance: -; CDR3aa: CAGGQNNQPQHF; CDR3nt: TGTGCCGGCGGACAGAACAATCAGCCCCAGCATTTT
len: 14; v_gene: TRBV6-5; j_gene: TRBJ2-7; d_gene: -; abundance: once; CDR3aa: CASRDSSPSGEQYF; CDR3nt: TGTGCCAGCAGGGACTCTAGCCCTTCGGGCGAGCAGTACTTC
len: 15; v_gene: TRBV19; j_gene: TRBJ2-7; d_gene: TRBD1; abundance: -; CDR3aa: CASSQGQAPTYEQYF; CDR3nt: TGTGCCAGTAGCCAAGGACAGGCGCCAACCTACGAGCAGTACTTC
len: 13; v_gene: TRBV30; j_gene: TRBJ2-1; d_gene: -; abundance: -; CDR3aa: CAWSSGYDNEQFF; CDR3nt: TGTGCCTGGAGTTCGGGGTATGACAATGAGCAGTTCTTC
len: 17; v_gene: TRBV4-2; j_gene: TRBJ2-1; d_gene: TRBD1; abundance: few; CDR3aa: CASSQYPGTVNYNEQFF; CDR3nt: TGTGCCAGCAGCCAATACCCCGGGACAGTGAACTACAATGAGCAGTTCTTC